Listed here are 13 T cell receptor beta chains from one sample, sequenced in a study of early T cells in non-severe SARS-CoV-2 infection. MiXCR, applied by TCRdb to the 5' RACE reads, yields one record per CDR3 protein. Of about 68,000 distinct CDR3 sequences in the sample, 9% to 15% were seen once. Sequenced input: whole blood. The source of these receptors is an adult who was a healthcare worker with PCR-confirmed SARS-CoV-2 infection or an uninfected control (not recorded which).

V usage is TRBV5-1 and J usage is TRBJ1-1; D not resolved. V was cut by 0 bases and J by 1 base, with 13 bases left in between. The CDR3 contains 16 residues. Germline V gene data show CDR1 as SGHRS and CDR2 as YFSETQ. CDR3 coding DNA: TGCGCCAGCAGCTTGGACCGGCGCTTTAGGAACACTGAAGCTTTCTTT. Its translation is CASSLDRRFRNTEAFF.

V usage is TRBV7-8 and J usage is TRBJ1-1, with 7 positions matching TRBD1. CDR3 length: 14 residues. Looked up from germline, CDR1 is SGHVS and CDR2 is FQNEAQ. The trim removed 5 bases at V and 2 bases at J, leaving 5 bases unmatched. The CDR3 loop reads CASSRTGVNTEAFF. In DNA form, the CDR3 reads TGTGCCAGCAGCCGGACAGGCGTTAACACTGAAGCTTTCTTT. Based on the CDR3 plus reference TRBV7-8 and TRBJ1-1, the full variable domain is GAGVSQSPRYKVAKRGQDVALRCDPISGHVSLFWYQQALGQGPEFLTYFQNEAQLDKSGLPSDRFFAERPEGSVSTLKIQRTQQEDSAVYLCASSRTGVNTEAFFGQGTRLTVV.

This chain links TRBV30 with TRBJ1-3, with D tentatively TRBD1 (6 bases). V was clipped by 2 bases and J by 3 bases, with 8 bases between them. Germline V gene lookup returns CDR1 GTSNPN and CDR2 SVGIG (reference sequence). The CDR3 has 13 residues. CDR3 in DNA: TGTGCCTGGAGTCGGACAGATGGAAACACCATATATTTT. Encoded protein: CAWSRTDGNTIYF. Combining the CDR3 with reference TRBV30 and TRBJ1-3 gives the whole variable domain SQTIHQWPATLVQPVGSPLSLECTVEGTSNPNLYWYRQAAGRGLQLLFYSVGIGQISSEVPQNLSASRPQDRQFILSSKKLLLSDSGFYLCAWSRTDGNTIYFGEGSWLTVV.

This clonotype was recorded a few times. The rearrangement joins TRBV4-1 to TRBJ1-5; no firm D call. Trimming stripped 1 base from V and 3 bases from J, with 7 bases between. Germline V gene sequence: CDR1 MGHRA, CDR2 YSYEKL. The CDR3 sequence is 14 residues long. The CDR3 DNA follows: TGCGCCAGCAGCCAAGTACGCCACAATCAGCCCCAGCATTTT. This sequence encodes CASSQVRHNQPQHF.

This sequence joins TRBV6-2 or TRBV6-3 and TRBJ2-3; D uncertain. The V end was cut by 2 bases, the J end by 6 bases, with 6 bases between. The germline CDR1 and CDR2 sequences are MNHEY and SVGEGT. This CDR3 has 12 amino acids. The CDR3 nucleotides read TGTGCCAGCAGTTACCAGAAGGATACGCAGTATTTT. Translating it yields CASSYQKDTQYF.

CDR3 residues: CASSQGLSPGYNEQFF. CDR3 bases: TGCGCCAGCAGCCAAGGGCTATCTCCGGGCTACAATGAGCAGTTCTTC. V gene TRBV4-1 combines with J gene TRBJ2-1; no clear D. CDR3 length: 16 residues. Trimming took 1 base from V and 3 from J, leaving 13 bases between them. The germline gives CDR1 MGHRA, CDR2 YSYEKL.

V is TRBV27 and J is TRBJ1-6; D unresolved. V lost 2 bases, J lost 3 bases, and 5 bases lay in between. Germline CDR1 and CDR2: MNHEY and SMNVEV (reference sequence). The CDR3 extends over 14 amino acids. This chain's CDR3 is CASSLGLYNSPLHF. The CDR3 DNA is TGTGCCAGCAGTTTAGGCCTCTATAATTCACCCCTCCACTTT.

This clonotype was observed a handful of times. The CDR3 here is CASSPPPGWGIQYF. The CDR3 DNA reads as TGTGCCAGCTCACCACCCCCGGGGTGGGGCATTCAGTACTTC. V is TRBV18 and J is TRBJ2-4; perhaps TRBD2 as D (5 bases). This CDR3 has 14 residues. Germline CDR1 KGHSH, CDR2 LQKENI. The V and J ends lost 0 bases and 9 bases respectively, with 12 bases between them.

The chain is built from TRBV12-3 or TRBV12-4 and TRBJ2-7; maybe TRBD1 (6 bases). This CDR3 contains 15 residues. With 3 bases removed from V and 0 bases from J, the gap between germline ends came to 12 bases. The CDR3 sequence is CASSFRTVSSYEQYF. The CDR3 nucleotides read TGTGCCAGCAGTTTTAGGACAGTAAGCTCCTACGAGCAGTACTTC.

This clonotype showed up just a few times. The rearrangement joins TRBV10-3 to TRBJ2-3, with 10 bases aligning to TRBD2. CDR3 size: 16 residues. Germline CDR1 reads ENHRY; CDR2 reads SYGVKD. Trimming removed 8 bases from V and 1 base from J; junction bases left unmatched: 9. The DNA of the CDR3 is TGTGCCATCTCTAGCGGGGGACTACTGGGCACAGATACGCAGTATTTT. Amino acids: CAISSGGLLGTDTQYF.

This clonotype was counted at least ten times. The chain has TRBV25-1 and TRBJ2-6; 8 positions agree with TRBD2. The germline CDR1 and CDR2 sequences are MGHDK and SYGVNS. V dropped 5 bases and J dropped 2; count of bases not matched to a gene: 2. This CDR3 region has 15 residues. In nucleotides, the CDR3 is TGTGCCAGCAGTCGGGAGGGGACTGGGGCCAACGTCCTGACTTTC. This gives the protein CASSREGTGANVLTF.

This clonotype was observed a few times. V is TRBV7-2 and J is TRBJ2-7; TRBD2 is a possible D gene (6 bases). The CDR3 spans 14 residues. Germline V gives CDR1 SGHTA, CDR2 FQGNSA. V was shortened by 2 bases and J by 4 bases, with 12 bases between the two germline ends. In DNA form, the CDR3 reads TGTGCCAGCAGCTTATCCCCAGGGAGGTACGAGCAGTACTTC. Translating gives CASSLSPGRYEQYF.

Details on this clonotype: One end of the junction is discordant with germline, which a read error may explain. The CDR3 reads CASSLIGQGSEKLSF. The DNA for the CDR3 is TGTGCCAGCAGTTTAATAGGGCAGGGTAGTGAAAAACTGTCTTTT. J is TRBJ1-4 and V is TRBV12-3 or TRBV12-4; D is perhaps TRBD1 (5 bases). The CDR3 extends over 15 amino acids.